This T cell receptor (beta chain) is drawn from a study of blood T cell repertoires in COVID-19. Germline-derived CDR1 and CDR2 are LNHNV and YYDKDF (reference sequence). The CDR3 contains 16 residues. With 1 base clipped from V and 0 bases from J, the junction kept 2 bases outside the gene matches. In the authors' workflow: Amplification of reference gene primers provided the estimated nucleated cell counts. The protocol was immunoSEQ multiplex PCR, while the TCRdb copy is restricted to in-frame clones and leaves out a portion. V and J calls and clone size follow that table, whereas D and trimming were derived from the DNA. The table records 75,000 to 95,000 clones, approximately 80% of them present only once.

This receptor was taken from a middle-aged man with acute or convalescent COVID-19. Sequencing used peripheral blood. J is TRBJ2-4 and V is TRBV15, with TRBD1 identical over 8 bases. The CDR3 protein is CATSRAGGLAKNIQYF. The CDR3 nucleotides read TGTGCCACCAGCAGAGCAGGGGGCCTAGCCAAAAACATTCAGTACTTC.